This record concerns one T cell receptor (beta chain) sequence. The antigen it binds to is not known. Per-base quality was not reported, and no clone a single base away is much larger than it. The record originates from a study of pediatric ulcerative colitis (dated by TCRdb to about 2019). For the wider study: Of the ulcerative colitis patients, about 7 had pancolitis and two had left-sided colitis, and histology in every patient was consistent with ulcerative colitis. Nine or ten newly diagnosed, treatment-naive pediatric ulcerative colitis patients and four non-IBD control children each provided paired blood and rectal samples. By Pediatric Ulcerative Colitis Activity Index, two patients had mild disease, several had moderate disease and three had acute severe colitis.

Rearranged CDR3 beta regions were amplified from genomic DNA with multiplex V and J primers using the immunoSEQ TRB Survey service. To keep sequencing depth the same across samples, survey-level depth of up to 500,000 reads per sample was applied. Libraries were purified, pooled and sequenced on Illumina technology. Processing in the source paper ran as follows. Productive clonality, sample overlap, pairwise scatters, CDR3 beta length, V/D/J gene usage and productiveness were assessed with immunoSEQ online tools. Calculated diversity was the number of unique rearrangements divided by total templates times 100; Shannon and Simpson indices were also computed. Principal component analysis was performed on Z-score normalized data with the R prcomp function and the ggbiplot package. Morisita's index was used to quantify blood-rectal clonal overlap within each subject. TCRdb stores this immuneACCESS table with in-frame sequences only. Part of the clones is absent; in the studies checked, under half of the shortfall reflects unresolved V genes, and no reason is known for the rest. From that table come the V and J calls and clone size; the DNA was used to work out D and trimming. This sample holds about 36,000 clones; 70% to 90% were observed only once. The ten top clones hold 20% to 25% of the sample.

V is pruned by 8 bases and J by 5 bases, leaving 3 bases of the junction without a gene match. From a lookup of the germline V gene, CDR1 and CDR2 are MNHNS and SASEGT. The CDR3 measures 11 amino acids from cysteine to phenylalanine. Kept here is only the CDR3 DNA, which spans 33 bases and is read in frame from base 1. What the work shows at the level of the full study, not this receptor alone: Features of the rectal repertoire distinguished controls, mild-moderate colitis patients and acute severe colitis patients, and in acute severe colitis, rectal diversity was reduced because of clonal expansions. Two rectal CDR3 clonotypes were present in all ulcerative colitis patients and in none of the controls. A couple of patients' blood samples yielded substantially fewer templates for technical reasons and were excluded from blood-rectal overlap analysis. Autologous blood-rectal clonal overlap was significantly higher in ulcerative colitis patients than in controls, suggesting increased T cell trafficking to inflamed tissue. Because the repertoires came from total lymphocyte DNA, rare subsets such as regulatory T cells may have patterns that are not reflected. The healthy control group was small, with only a few individuals.

Before the diagnostic colonoscopy, none of the ulcerative colitis patients had been given any immunosuppressive medication. Blood was sampled at the time of the colonoscopy. The Wizard kit (Promega) was used to extract genomic DNA from the blood and intestinal samples. The sequenced sample consisted of blood. This TCR was sampled from a girl aged 5-17 years with moderate ulcerative colitis. The V gene is TRBV6-1 and the J gene is TRBJ2-7, with 7 bases aligning to TRBD1. Here is the DNA: TGTGCCAGCTCGACAGGGAACGAGCAGTACTTC. This translates into CASSTGNEQYF.